This record concerns one T cell receptor (beta chain) sequence. Its matching antigen is unknown. This sample is drawn from a study of T-cell memory formation after mild COVID-19. The 5'RACE method, run with constant-segment primers, produced TCR alpha and TCR beta cDNA libraries (carrying sample barcodes and UMIs). MiXCR, run by TCRdb on the 5' RACE reads, gives a single entry per CDR3 protein. The sample carries under 550,000 distinct CDR3 sequences, around 17% recorded once. Study-wide results and caveats: Second-wave clones reaching peak frequency on day 37 lacked confirmed SARS-CoV-2 specificity. Researchers report contracting CD4+ clones mostly in CM and EM, with CD8+ clones in EMRA. Day 15 to 85 contracting clones showed balanced CD4/CD8; day 15 to 37 expanders favored CD4+.

V was clipped by 2 bases and J by 2 bases; unmatched bases: 3. The CDR3 consists of 15 residues. Germline loops: CDR1 KGHSH, CDR2 LQKENI. The specimen was PBMCs or a T cell subset sorted from them (not recorded which). This chain links TRBV18 with TRBJ1-1; 9 positions agree with TRBD1. This TCR came from a man in his late teens or twenties who had mild COVID-19 (a few samples of this study predate the infection). Cell type and time point are not known. The CDR3, as DNA: TGTGCCAGCTCACCAGGGGACAGGGATAACACTGAAGCTTTCTTT. It specifies CASSPGDRDNTEAFF.